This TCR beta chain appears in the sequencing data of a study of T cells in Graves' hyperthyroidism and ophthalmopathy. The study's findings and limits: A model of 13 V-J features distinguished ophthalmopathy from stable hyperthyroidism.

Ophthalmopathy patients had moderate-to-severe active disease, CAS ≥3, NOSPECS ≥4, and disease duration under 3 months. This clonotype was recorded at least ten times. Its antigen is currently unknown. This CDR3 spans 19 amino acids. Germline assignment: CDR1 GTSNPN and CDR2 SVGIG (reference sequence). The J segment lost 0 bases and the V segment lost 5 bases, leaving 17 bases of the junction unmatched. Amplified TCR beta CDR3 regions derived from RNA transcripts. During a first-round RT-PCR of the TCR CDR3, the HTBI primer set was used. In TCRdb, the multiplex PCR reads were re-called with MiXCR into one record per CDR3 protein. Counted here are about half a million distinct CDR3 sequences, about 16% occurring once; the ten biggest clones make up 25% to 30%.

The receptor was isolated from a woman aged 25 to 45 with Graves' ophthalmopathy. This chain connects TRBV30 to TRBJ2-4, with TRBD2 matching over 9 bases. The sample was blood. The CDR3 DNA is TGTGCCTGGGACCCGGCCGGAGCGGGAGGCATATCAGCCAAAAACATTCAGTACTTC. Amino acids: CAWDPAGAGGISAKNIQYF.